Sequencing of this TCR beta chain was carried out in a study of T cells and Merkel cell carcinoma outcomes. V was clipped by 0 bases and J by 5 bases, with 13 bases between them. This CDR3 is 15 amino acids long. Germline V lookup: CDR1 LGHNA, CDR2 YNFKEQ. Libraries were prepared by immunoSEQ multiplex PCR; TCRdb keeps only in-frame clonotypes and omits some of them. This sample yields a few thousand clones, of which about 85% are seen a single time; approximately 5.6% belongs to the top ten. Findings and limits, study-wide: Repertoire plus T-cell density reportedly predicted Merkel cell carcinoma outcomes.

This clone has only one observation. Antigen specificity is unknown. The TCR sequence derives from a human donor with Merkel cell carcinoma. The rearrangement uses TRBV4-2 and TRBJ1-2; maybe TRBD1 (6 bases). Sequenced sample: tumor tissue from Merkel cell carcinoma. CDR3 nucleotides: TGTGCCAGCAGCCAAGACTTACAGGGCTTATATGGCTACACCTTC. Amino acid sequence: CASSQDLQGLYGYTF.